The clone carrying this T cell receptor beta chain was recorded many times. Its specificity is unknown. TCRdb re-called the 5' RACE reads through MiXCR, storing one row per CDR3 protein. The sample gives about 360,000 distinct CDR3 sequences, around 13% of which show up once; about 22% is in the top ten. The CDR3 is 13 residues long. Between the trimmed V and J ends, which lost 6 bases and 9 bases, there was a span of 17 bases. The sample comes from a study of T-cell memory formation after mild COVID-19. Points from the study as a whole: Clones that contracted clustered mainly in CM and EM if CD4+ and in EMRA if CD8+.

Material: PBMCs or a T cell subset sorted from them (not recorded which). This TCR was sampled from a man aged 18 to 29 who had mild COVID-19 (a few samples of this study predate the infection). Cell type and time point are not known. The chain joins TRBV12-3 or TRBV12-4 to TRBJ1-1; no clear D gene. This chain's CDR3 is CASSRVVDQKAFF. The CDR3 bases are TGTGCCAGCAGCCGGGTGGTGGACCAAAAAGCTTTCTTT.